This T cell receptor (beta chain) was sequenced for a study of cytomegalovirus exposure and HLA in healthy donors (dated by TCRdb to 2017 to 2019). For context, the study as a whole: An earlier analysis of roughly 570 of the donors reported 250 to 300 Gb of sequence data and around 110 million unique TCR beta sequences obtained from around 170 million T cells. To decide whether each TCR beta V gene segment behaved as functional or pseudogenic, an earlier analysis of over 500 of the donors relied on high-throughput TCR beta sequencing. In a later genetic analysis, genome-wide SNP genotypes for about 55% of the roughly 670 donors were used, and that subset was treated as a discovery cohort. Among around 400 genotyped donors of the cohort, an average of about 240,000 unique TCR beta nucleotide sequences were sequenced per donor, 15% to 20% of them non-productive. Roughly 5 DR-DQ haplotypes were handled as single units for association and clustering, since linkage in the cohort was strong. An early release covering roughly 600 HLA-typed donors comprised approximately 290 gigabases of sequencing data and around 80 million unique TCR sequences. In addition to the first cohort of about 650 subjects, a separate validation cohort of about 120 different subjects was used. The later analysis used no new phenotypic data to find candidate immune exposures, relying instead on TCR beta sequences and their occurrence across donors. Donor age, sex, ethnicity and CMV serostatus were compiled together with the repertoire data. The T cell repertoires of around 670 subjects were profiled by immunosequencing and related to cytomegalovirus serostatus. To predict cytomegalovirus infection status, the study combined high-throughput TCR immunosequencing, statistical association of individual TCRs with disease status, and machine learning. In a later analysis, previously published TCR beta repertoires from 600 to 850 donors were re-analyzed and high-resolution HLA genotyping was added so that TCR occurrence patterns could be studied. All discovery cohort repertoires had been generated using a single sequencing platform. The study was designed to test whether signatures of past pathogen exposure could be identified by cataloging public T cell receptors. Of the 300 to 500 genotyped donors, 75% to 85% were placed in the genetic ancestry cluster associated with self-reported Caucasian donors. HLA typing included class I and class II loci at four-digit resolution. The number of typed donors differed by locus: roughly 629-630 for A, B, C, DRB1 and DQB1; approximately 530 for DQA1; over 600 for DPA1; and about 450 for DPB1. Overall results and qualifications from the work: The authors suggested that the approach could potentially be extended to other disease states and immunological phenotypes. HLA typing was unavailable for some donors at each locus, so association tests used only the typed subset. According to a later analysis, TCR association rates differed among HLA loci, with DRB1 alleles showing the most associated TCRs and HLA-C alleles showing the fewest. Because the 87-base-pair reads could not distinguish some IMGT-functional V segments, including TRBV6-2 and TRBV6-3, those segments were excluded. A cluster of highly shared sequence variants was judged likely to represent a technical artifact of the sequencing pipeline. In a later analysis, most CMV-associated TCR beta chains were found to appear HLA-restricted, with HLA associations seemingly driven largely by CMV exposure. According to a later genetic analysis, donors in an Asian-associated ancestry cluster had fewer N-insertions in productive TCRs than the approximately 690-donor mean. Presence/absence analyses assumed roughly uniform sequencing depth across donors, an assumption that may not hold. V-gene and J-gene trimming of TCR beta chains was associated with a missense DCLRE1C variant in a later genetic analysis, and the association was replicated in an independent cohort. When HLA alleles, especially DR and DQ, strongly co-occurred, TCR associations were difficult to assign to individual alleles. In an earlier analysis of more than 500 of the donors, most TCR beta V segments appeared in productive rearrangements about 87% or about 30% of the time, broadly matching IMGT annotations. The classifier was reported to diagnose cytomegalovirus status with high specificity and sensitivity in both the original cohort and the validation cohort. A few of the identified cytomegalovirus-associated TCR beta chains were confirmed in vitro to be specific for cytomegalovirus antigens. This cohort had only TCR beta chains sequenced, and the lack of alpha or paired-chain data limited which features could be detected. Specific HLA alleles were associated with roughly 17,000 TCR beta sequences at a false discovery rate of 0.05 in a later analysis. The study gave a list of some 150 TCR beta chains associated with cytomegalovirus. Compared with equally common non-associated chains, HLA-associated TCR beta chains in a later analysis were more clonally expanded and had lower generation probabilities. Several of the top co-occurrence clusters appeared to be linked to parvovirus B19, influenza, CMV and Epstein-Barr virus, according to a later analysis. A further reported finding was that TCR beta sequences accurately predicted the HLA-A and HLA-B alleles for most subjects in the first cohort. Correlated functional status among segregating V segments might reflect linkage disequilibrium, but an unknown experimental factor could not be ruled out. The only immune exposure information available for the cohort was CMV serostatus. Most TCR sequences were observed very rarely across donors, whereas some public TCRs were present in many individuals. Seventeen rarely observed V segments, including chromosome 9 orphons, were excluded from the earlier analysis of several hundred of the donors because counts were too low.

Receptors were amplified or captured by the immunoSEQ multiplex PCR assay. For the multiplex PCR, a mixture combining 60 forward primers for TCR Vbeta segments and 13 reverse primers for TCR Jbeta segments was used. Amplification of the CDR3 region of rearranged TCR beta genes was performed with a multiplex PCR assay on genomic DNA. On the Illumina HiSeq System, the amplified TCR beta libraries were sequenced as 87-base-pair reads. The authors' analysis ran thus. A later analysis counted approximately 76 million unique TCR beta chains across the 700 or so repertoires, and some 11 million of these chains were shared by at least two donors. Raw reads were error-corrected and collapsed into unique sequences by a nearest-neighbor algorithm in which closely related sequences were merged to remove PCR and sequencing errors. Alignment of CDR3 sequences to IMGT reference sequences was used to assign V, D and J gene segments. For a sequence to be retained, at least a six-nucleotide match to both a V gene segment and a J gene segment was required. Rearrangements were classified as productive when the CDR3 lacked stop codons and remained in frame with V and J, and all other rearrangements were classified as non-productive. CDR3 was defined by IMGT convention, running from the second conserved V-encoded cysteine to the conserved J-encoded phenylalanine. Sequences without an unambiguous match to a single V gene segment were excluded from the earlier analysis of approximately 560 of the donors. In an earlier analysis of more than 500 of the donors, a V segment was called functional when productive rearrangements were above 56.7%, and segregating when the standard deviation between donors exceeded 5%. A statistical classification framework was built to diagnose cytomegalovirus status from the catalog of TCR beta chain sequences. In a later analysis, TCR nucleotide sequences were compared against IMGT/GENE-DB human TR gene sequences so that V and J genes could be assigned. Using the TCRdist pipeline, a later analysis assigned CDR3 sequences along with most-parsimonious VDJ recombination scenarios. A later analysis defined each TCR beta chain by its CDR3 amino acid sequence plus V-gene family, and excluded reads lacking a unique V-gene family. As a way to deal with suspected cross-contamination and a sequencing artifact, a later analysis dropped over 550 nucleotide sequences that were highly shared and had low generation probability. In a later analysis, a clonal expansion index was calculated for each public chain from normalized within-repertoire ranks of inferred template counts. A later analysis computed generation probabilities with a VDJ recombination model fitted to out-of-frame rearrangements, and checked the results against IGoR. In a later analysis, hypergeometric tests were used to score TCR-TCR, TCR-HLA and TCR-CMV co-occurrence, with a repertoire-size bias correction applied to TCR pairs. To estimate false discovery rates, a later analysis permuted the HLA or CMV assignments 20 times. In a later analysis, co-occurring TCRs were grouped using DBSCAN, and TCRdist sequence similarity was added for clustering within HLA-allele-positive subsets. Co-occurrence clustering excluded repertoires with fewer than 30,000 or more than 120,000 public chains, plus five with anomalous nucleotide sharing. Here the immuneACCESS table is served through TCRdb, limited to in-frame sequences with V and J called. Missing clones are a known gap in these copies; in checked studies unresolved V genes cover under half, and the rest lacks a known reason. That table supplies the V and J calls and clone size; D and trimming were determined from the DNA. For this sample there are around 65,000 clones; under 85% appear just once. The top ten clones comprise 51% of the sample.

The CDR3 runs 13 residues from the cysteine to the phenylalanine. The read is trimmed to its CDR3 DNA, 39 bases read in frame from base 1. A distance of 10 bases separates the germline ends of V and J, which lose 4 bases and 2 bases respectively. As encoded in the germline V gene (reference sequence), CDR1 is SGHKS while CDR2 is YYEKEE. The cohort was made up of approximately 670 healthy bone marrow donors. At the time of sampling, all cohort members were nominally healthy, though unrecorded immune exposures were likely present. The donor tested CMV seropositive, placing the donor among the 310 or so seropositive members of the cohort. Each donor provided a peripheral blood sample, and peripheral blood mononuclear cells were used for TCR beta sequencing. Genomic DNA extraction from the blood cell samples was performed with the Qiagen DNeasy Blood Extraction Kit. Turning to this clone: What this receptor recognizes is not known. No base-level quality is on record; no much larger clone is a single base apart.

This clonotype originated in a man aged 50 or older in good health and CMV-seropositive. The chain employs TRBV5-5 and TRBJ2-7, with TRBD2 tentatively as D gene (5 bases match). The sample comprised PBMCs. Here the CDR3 is given as CASSPDWAYEQYF. The nucleotide sequence is given as TGTGCCAGCAGCCCGGACTGGGCCTACGAGCAGTACTTC.